This T cell receptor beta chain was obtained from a study of post-analysis software for immune sequencing data. Study information: There were relapsing-remitting, secondary progressive and progressive-relapsing multiple sclerosis among the disease courses included.

Presence of unique molecular identifiers characterized the TCR beta cDNA libraries. TCRdb analysed the PCR reads with MiXCR anew, one entry per CDR3 protein. The data show about 540,000 distinct CDR3 sequences, 30% to 40% seen once. This receptor was taken from a girl aged 2 to 17 with multiple sclerosis. Specimen: blood.

CDR3 residues: CAGTEGGAGTDTQYF. As DNA, the CDR3 is TGTGCCGGGACTGAGGGGGGGGCGGGCACAGATACGCAGTATTTT. This chain uses TRBV6-5 with TRBJ2-3; D is perhaps TRBD2 (7 bases). The V gene's germline CDR1 is MNHEY and CDR2 SVGAGI. The CDR3 covers 15 residues. The V end lost 11 bases, the J end lost 1 base, and 19 bases lay between the germline ends.